The 27 T cell receptor beta chains in this list originate from one sample, sequenced in a study of blood T cell repertoires in COVID-19. Measured with immunoSEQ multiplex PCR; TCRdb has only the in-frame clones, and not every one. This sample carries under 300,000 clones, approximately 90% of them seen once, and the ten largest clones take 0.99%. The specimen was peripheral blood. Receptors were obtained from a woman between 35 and 50 years old who had recovered from COVID-19.

This chain links TRBV5-1 with TRBJ2-2, with 9 bases lining up with TRBD2. The CDR3 consists of 14 residues. The germline CDR1 and CDR2 sequences are SGHRS and YFSETQ. V shed 0 bases, J shed 12 bases, and the junction held 6 bases outside the gene matches. The CDR3 DNA sequence: TGCGCCAGCAGCTTGGGGCGCGGGGGGGACCAGCTGTTTTTT. Its translation is CASSLGRGGDQLFF. Supplemented by reference TRBV5-1 and TRBJ2-2, the full variable domain reads KAGVTQTPRYLIKTRGQQVTLSCSPISGHRSVSWYQQTPGQGLQFLFEYFSETQRNKGNFPGRFSGRQFSNSRSEMNVSTLELGDSALYLCASSLGRGGDQLFFGEGSRLTVL.

A single count supports this clone. This chain connects TRBV7-9 to TRBJ2-7; 9 bases are a match to TRBD2. J gave up 6 bases and V 5 bases, and 20 bases lay outside the gene matches. Germline lookup yields CDR1 SEHNR and CDR2 FQNEAQ (reference sequence). The CDR3 totals 18 residues. CDR3 sequence: CASSPQASGTRPSLEQYF. In nucleotides, the CDR3 is TGTGCCAGCAGCCCACAGGCTAGCGGGACTCGCCCCTCCCTCGAGCAGTACTTC.

The CDR3 DNA is TGTGCCAGCAGTTTATTGGGCAGCCGCAATCAGCCCCAGCATTTT. It is translated as CASSLLGSRNQPQHF. This rearrangement joins TRBV27 to TRBJ1-5; no firm D call. The germline V gene encodes CDR1 MNHEY and CDR2 SMNVEV (reference sequence). CDR3 length: 15 amino acids. The ends were cut back, 1 base at V and 2 bases at J, with 9 bases in the middle.

The rearrangement uses TRBV5-1 and TRBJ2-1, with 9 positions matching TRBD1. Germline trimming cut 4 bases from V and 0 bases from J; bases unmatched to any gene: 5. The CDR3 contains 16 residues. Per germline, CDR1 SGHRS and CDR2 YFSETQ. This CDR3 reads CASSPGQGSSYNEQFF. The CDR3 nucleotides read TGCGCCAGCAGCCCCGGACAGGGGAGCTCCTACAATGAGCAGTTCTTC.

The chain links TRBV11-3 to TRBJ2-1; 12 bases fit TRBD2. The CDR3 is 17 amino acids. The germline V gene encodes CDR1 SGHNT and CDR2 YENEEA. The V and J ends lost 5 bases and 7 bases, in that order; junction bases with no gene match: 12. CDR3: CASSPPGLAGWTNEQFF. CDR3 in DNA: TGTGCCAGCAGCCCACCAGGACTAGCGGGATGGACGAATGAGCAGTTCTTC.

This chain connects TRBV19 to TRBJ1-2; TRBD1 might be the D (6 bases). CDR1 and CDR2 from the germline V gene are LNHDA and SQIVND (reference sequence). The V and J ends lost 5 bases and 1 base respectively, with 17 bases between them. The CDR3 totals 16 residues. The CDR3 DNA is TGTGCCAGTAGTGCGACAGGTGGGAGAGTTAACTATGGCTACACCTTC. It is translated as CASSATGGRVNYGYTF.

The chain uses TRBV11-3 and TRBJ2-7; TRBD2 aligns across 7 bases. With V trimmed by 1 base and J by 6 bases, 0 bases remained unmatched. Looked up from germline, CDR1 is SGHNT and CDR2 is YENEEA. The length of the CDR3 is 12 residues. The CDR3 loop reads CASSLGGGEQYF. Written as DNA, the CDR3 is TGTGCCAGCAGCTTAGGGGGGGGCGAGCAGTACTTC.

The CDR3 nucleotides are TGTGCCAGCAGCTGGGGACAGGGTTTAGCAGATACGCAGTATTTT. Translated: CASSWGQGLADTQYF. The chain is built from TRBV7-6 and TRBJ2-3; 9 nucleotides agree with TRBD1. The length of the CDR3 is 15 residues. Trimming removed 4 bases from V and 4 bases from J; junction bases left unmatched: 6. Germline CDR1 reads SGHVS; CDR2 reads FNYEAQ. The full variable domain, in which reference TRBV7-6 and TRBJ2-3 provide the parts outside the CDR3, is GAGVSQSPRYKVTKRGQDVALRCDPISGHVSLYWYRQALGQGPEFLTYFNYEAQQDKSGLPNDRFSAERPEGSISTLTIQRTEQRDSAMYRCASSWGQGLADTQYFGPGTRLTVL.

The chain's CDR3 is CASSPTVGANVLTF. In nucleotides, the CDR3 is TGTGCCAGCAGTCCGACAGTTGGGGCCAACGTCCTGACTTTC. The gene calls are TRBV25-1 and TRBJ2-6; D possibly corresponds to TRBD1 (5 bases). CDR1 is MGHDK and CDR2 is SYGVNS in the germline V gene. The CDR3 runs 14 residues. With 5 bases removed from V and 3 bases from J, the gap between germline ends came to 8 bases.

The V call is TRBV30, the J call TRBJ1-2; 7 positions agree with TRBD1. Germline assignment: CDR1 GTSNPN and CDR2 SVGIG (reference sequence). This CDR3 contains 13 residues. The ends lost 5 bases at V and 7 bases at J; junction bases unmatched: 10. The CDR3 here is CAWVGQPGGGYTF. The CDR3 coding sequence is TGTGCCTGGGTGGGACAGCCAGGGGGTGGCTACACCTTC.

The chain uses TRBV7-9 and TRBJ2-2; 12 positions match TRBD2. Trimming at V came to 2 bases and at J to 6 bases, leaving 10 bases not matched to a gene. Germline assignment: CDR1 SEHNR and CDR2 FQNEAQ (reference sequence). The CDR3 loop spans 18 amino acids. The CDR3 DNA sequence: TGTGCCAGCAGCTTACCCCCCCGACTAGCGGGAGTGGCCGGGGAGCTGTTTTTT. It yields the protein CASSLPPRLAGVAGELFF.

This rearrangement joins TRBV18 to TRBJ2-7; 10 nucleotides line up with TRBD2. The germline V gene has CDR1 KGHSH and CDR2 LQKENI. Losses at the gene ends were 6 bases for V and 5 bases for J; bases not matched to a gene: 7. CDR3 size: 14 residues. Here the CDR3 reads CASSLAGVGDEQYF. The DNA of the CDR3 is TGTGCCAGCTCCCTAGCGGGAGTCGGGGACGAGCAGTACTTC.

This chain uses TRBV19 with TRBJ1-1; 8 bases line up with TRBD1. CDR1 and CDR2 (germline): LNHDA, SQIVND (reference sequence). V shed 0 bases, J shed 6 bases, and the junction held 3 bases outside the gene matches. The CDR3 length is 14 residues. The DNA for the CDR3 is TGTGCCAGTAGTATAGACAAACAGGGGGCTGAAGCTTTCTTT. Translation: CASSIDKQGAEAFF.

The J gene is TRBJ2-1, the V gene TRBV2, with TRBD2 matching 7 bases. V shed 7 bases and J 8 bases; nucleotides not matched to a gene: 11. The CDR3 runs to 14 residues. Germline V gene data show CDR1 as SNHLY and CDR2 as FYNNEI. The CDR3 bases are TGTGCCAGCATTCTCGGACTAGAGGGGTATGAGCAGTTCTTC. It is translated as CASILGLEGYEQFF.

The CDR3 nucleotides are TGTGCCAGCAGCCCACTAGGTCAGCCCCAGCATTTT. Translation gives CASSPLGQPQHF. The rearrangement joins TRBV7-8 to TRBJ1-5, with D unresolved. Germline values: CDR1 SGHVS, CDR2 FQNEAQ. V dropped 5 bases and J dropped 6 bases, with 8 bases sitting between them. The CDR3 contains 12 residues. Based on the CDR3 plus reference TRBV7-8 and TRBJ1-5, the full variable domain is GAGVSQSPRYKVAKRGQDVALRCDPISGHVSLFWYQQALGQGPEFLTYFQNEAQLDKSGLPSDRFFAERPEGSVSTLKIQRTQQEDSAVYLCASSPLGQPQHFGDGTRLSIL.

V and J are TRBV12-5 and TRBJ1-2; 10 bases fit TRBD1. The CDR3 runs 15 residues. V trimming: 5 bases; J trimming: 4 bases; junction bases outside the gene matches: 7. The germline CDR1 and CDR2 sequences are LGHNT and FRNRAP. The CDR3 region has the DNA TGTGCTAGTGGTCCACCCGGGACAGGGGTCTATGGCTACACCTTC. It encodes CASGPPGTGVYGYTF.

V and J are TRBV11-2 and TRBJ1-1; D is ambiguous. Germline CDR1 reads SGHAT; CDR2 reads FQNNGV. CDR3 length equals 14 residues. V gave up 1 base and J gave up 0 bases, with 6 bases separating them. The DNA of the CDR3 is TGTGCCAGCAGCTTAGCTGTGTTGAACACTGAAGCTTTCTTT. Amino acids: CASSLAVLNTEAFF.

The chain employs TRBV30 and TRBJ1-4, with TRBD1 as a possible D gene (5 bases). The CDR3 covers 13 residues. Germline V gene data show CDR1 as GTSNPN and CDR2 as SVGIG (reference sequence). Trimming left V 2 bases short and J 10 bases short, with 14 bases between. CDR3 sequence: CAWSRGDDGKLFF. For the CDR3, the DNA is TGTGCCTGGAGTCGGGGGGACGACGGAAAACTGTTTTTT.

V and J are TRBV6-2 or TRBV6-3 and TRBJ2-7, with 11 bases aligning to TRBD2. The CDR3 has 15 amino acids. The V gene's germline CDR1 is MNHEY and CDR2 SVGEGT. The trim removed 6 bases at V and 0 bases at J, leaving 4 bases unmatched. This CDR3 reads CASSLTSGSSYEQYF. In DNA, the CDR3 is TGTGCCAGCAGCCTCACTAGCGGGAGCTCCTACGAGCAGTACTTC.

The chain joins TRBV5-1 to TRBJ2-5; maybe TRBD2 (7 bases). This CDR3 has 14 residues. Germline V gives CDR1 SGHRS, CDR2 YFSETQ. V lost 2 bases and J lost 10, with 18 bases in between. CDR3 residues: CASSFGGLGEDQYF. The DNA for the CDR3 is TGCGCCAGCAGCTTCGGGGGGCTGGGGGAGGACCAGTACTTC. Filled out from reference TRBV5-1 and TRBJ2-5, the complete variable domain reads KAGVTQTPRYLIKTRGQQVTLSCSPISGHRSVSWYQQTPGQGLQFLFEYFSETQRNKGNFPGRFSGRQFSNSRSEMNVSTLELGDSALYLCASSFGGLGEDQYFGPGTRLLVL.

The chain uses TRBV10-3 and TRBJ2-1, with 10 bases aligning to TRBD2. This CDR3 spans 16 amino acids. Losses at the gene ends were 6 bases for V and 1 base for J; bases not matched to a gene: 6. From germline, CDR1 is ENHRY and CDR2 SYGVKD. The CDR3 DNA reads as TGTGCCATCAGCCCGCGGACTAGCGGATCCTACAATGAGCAGTTCTTC. Amino acid sequence: CAISPRTSGSYNEQFF.

This rearrangement joins TRBV7-9 to TRBJ2-4; the match to TRBD1 covers 7 bases. The CDR3 has 17 residues. The germline V gene has CDR1 SEHNR and CDR2 FQNEAQ (reference sequence). V shed 1 base and J 3 bases; nucleotides not matched to a gene: 9. The CDR3 DNA sequence: TGTGCCAGCAGCTTAGGGACAGGCCCTGGGGGCAAAAACATTCAGTACTTC. This sequence encodes CASSLGTGPGGKNIQYF.

The chain carries TRBV3-1 (or the pseudogene TRBV3-2) and TRBJ1-4, with D unresolved. From germline, CDR1 is LGHDT and CDR2 YNNKEL (reference sequence). Trimming shortened V by 1 base and J by 7 bases, and 4 bases separated the two germline ends. The CDR3 has 12 residues. CDR3 amino acids: CASSQGREKLFF. CDR3 DNA: TGTGCCAGCAGCCAAGGTCGTGAAAAACTGTTTTTT.

The gene calls are TRBV7-3 and TRBJ2-7; D may be TRBD2 (6 bases). This CDR3 is built from 15 residues. Trimming removed 5 bases at V and 0 bases at J, with 14 bases between. CDR1 SGHTA and CDR2 FQGTGA come from the germline V gene. The DNA for the CDR3 is TGTGCCAGCAGCACCACCTCCGGGGGCTCCTACGAGCAGTACTTC. This codes for CASSTTSGGSYEQYF.

The chain couples TRBV27 to TRBJ2-7, with 11 bases identical to TRBD2. CDR3 size: 16 residues. Germline V CDR1 and CDR2: MNHEY, SMNVEV (reference sequence). The ends lost 2 bases at V and 3 bases at J; junction bases unmatched: 6. The CDR3 sequence: CASSLRPTSGSYEQYF. The DNA of the CDR3 is TGTGCCAGCAGTTTACGCCCCACTAGCGGGAGCTACGAGCAGTACTTC.

V and J are TRBV5-1 and TRBJ1-3; TRBD1 aligns across 11 bases. The V segment lost 4 bases and the J segment 0 bases; nucleotides outside the gene matches: 6. Germline V gives CDR1 SGHRS, CDR2 YFSETQ. CDR3 length equals 17 residues. The CDR3 protein is CASSRTGGAGSGNTIYF. The CDR3 nucleotides are TGCGCCAGCAGCCGGACAGGGGGCGCGGGCTCTGGAAACACCATATATTTT. The complete variable domain, with remaining parts taken from reference TRBV5-1 and TRBJ1-3, reads KAGVTQTPRYLIKTRGQQVTLSCSPISGHRSVSWYQQTPGQGLQFLFEYFSETQRNKGNFPGRFSGRQFSNSRSEMNVSTLELGDSALYLCASSRTGGAGSGNTIYFGEGSWLTVV.

In this sample, this clone turned up a few times. The rearrangement links TRBV6-5 to TRBJ2-5, with D perhaps TRBD1 (6 bases). The germline CDR1 and CDR2 sequences are MNHEY and SVGAGI. The CDR3 consists of 15 residues. V was pared by 8 bases and J by 2 bases, with 18 bases between. DNA for the CDR3: TGTGCCAGCGGCCCTTGGGCAGGGGATCAAGAGACCCAGTACTTC. This sequence encodes CASGPWAGDQETQYF.